The 14 T cell receptor beta chains below were found in one sample sequenced in a study of blood T cell repertoires in COVID-19 (dated by TCRdb to 2020 to 2022). The library was generated by the immunoSEQ multiplex PCR assay. Sourced from immuneACCESS, this table was stored by TCRdb with only in-frame sequences that have V and J called. A share of the clones is absent; for the studies checked, an unresolved V gene accounts for under half, and the remainder has no known explanation. Recorded for this sample are under 130,000 clones; 80% to 90% of them occurred a single time. The leading ten clones occupy 3% to 4.5% of the sample. The specimen sequenced was peripheral blood. All receptors derive from a woman aged 60-75 years with acute or convalescent COVID-19.

The CDR3: CASSQDEGPGGQPQHF. CDR3 sequence (DNA): TGCGCCAGCAGCCAAGATGAAGGGCCAGGGGGTCAGCCCCAGCATTTT. The chain recombines TRBV4-1 with TRBJ1-5, with TRBD1 matching 7 bases. Germline values: CDR1 MGHRA, CDR2 YSYEKL. CDR3 length equals 16 residues. The junction had 8 bases not matched to a gene; V was cut back by 0 bases and J by 6 bases.

The chain couples TRBV3-1 (or the pseudogene TRBV3-2) to TRBJ1-1, with TRBD1 matching 8 bases. In germline, CDR1 is LGHDT, CDR2 YNNKEL (reference sequence). V gave up 1 base and J gave up 0 bases; unmatched junction bases: 10. This CDR3 has 18 amino acids. CDR3 coding DNA: TGTGCCAGCAGCCAAGGGCAGGGGGCTCCAGAGTTGAACACTGAAGCTTTCTTT. Translating gives CASSQGQGAPELNTEAFF.

This chain joins TRBV20-1 and TRBJ1-2, with D unresolved. V dropped 3 bases and J dropped 0 bases, with 14 bases sitting between them. This CDR3 is 15 amino acids long. CDR1 is DFQATT, CDR2 SNEGSKA, per germline (reference sequence). The CDR3: CSASVSGSSNYGYTF. CDR3 nucleotide sequence: TGCAGTGCTAGTGTCTCAGGTTCTTCTAACTATGGCTACACCTTC.

The J gene is TRBJ2-7, the V gene TRBV2, with TRBD1 identical over 11 bases. V shed 6 bases, J shed 5 bases, and the junction held 6 bases outside the gene matches. Germline lookup yields CDR1 SNHLY and CDR2 FYNNEI. The CDR3 sequence is 14 residues long. CDR3 sequence: CASSQDRGPHEQYF. As DNA, the CDR3 is TGTGCCAGCAGCCAGGACAGGGGGCCCCACGAGCAGTACTTC.

The chain carries TRBV7-3 and TRBJ2-1; possible D gene TRBD2, 6 bases. The CDR3 is 16 amino acids. Trimming removed 1 base from V and 9 bases from J, with 19 bases in between. CDR1 is SGHTA and CDR2 is FQGTGA in the germline V gene. In nucleotides, the CDR3 is TGTGCCAGCAGCTTAATCGGGGGACGCCCTGGTTTTGAGCAGTTCTTC. Translated, it gives CASSLIGGRPGFEQFF.

The chain joins TRBV12-3 or TRBV12-4 to TRBJ1-2; no clear D. CDR3 length: 13 residues. The V and J ends lost 3 bases and 4 bases respectively, with 9 bases between them. The CDR3 is CASSLGQIYGYTF. The CDR3 DNA sequence: TGTGCCAGCAGTTTGGGCCAGATCTATGGCTACACCTTC.

The rearrangement links TRBV28 to TRBJ2-7; 8 nucleotides align to TRBD2. The CDR3 is 17 amino acids. Germline V CDR1 and CDR2: MDHEN, SYDVKM. Trimming took 3 bases from V and 0 from J; bases not matched to a gene: 10. CDR3 coding DNA: TGTGCCAGCAGTTTCAAAGCGGGAGTCCCTAGCTCCTACGAGCAGTACTTC. It yields the protein CASSFKAGVPSSYEQYF.

This chain links TRBV27 with TRBJ1-2; 11 nucleotides agree with TRBD1. This CDR3 contains 14 residues. Per the germline V gene, CDR1 is MNHEY and CDR2 is SMNVEV (reference sequence). Trimming cost V 4 bases and J 8 bases; bases outside gene matches: 6. The CDR3 DNA reads TGTGCCAGCAGTTATGGGGGACAGGGGGTCGGCTACACCTTC. Its protein is CASSYGGQGVGYTF.

The chain uses TRBV29-1 and TRBJ1-2, with D perhaps matching TRBD1 (6 bases). The CDR3 totals 13 residues. CDR1 and CDR2 (germline): SQVTM, ANQGSEA. V shed 4 bases and J shed 6 bases, with 15 bases lying between them. The CDR3 here is CSVVGGLENGYTF. The CDR3 DNA follows: TGCAGCGTTGTTGGGGGCCTCGAAAATGGCTACACCTTC.

The chain is built from TRBV5-6 and TRBJ1-1, with D hard to call. With 4 bases removed from V and 0 bases from J, the gap between germline ends came to 7 bases. Germline V gene lookup returns CDR1 SGHDT and CDR2 YYEEEE. The CDR3 runs 13 residues. The CDR3, as DNA: TGTGCCAGCAGCCCGCAGTTGAACACTGAAGCTTTCTTT. Protein sequence: CASSPQLNTEAFF.

The chain uses TRBV28 and TRBJ1-2; 10 nucleotides align to TRBD1. The CDR3 covers 15 residues. V shed 5 bases and J 2 bases; nucleotides not matched to a gene: 5. Germline V lookup: CDR1 MDHEN, CDR2 SYDVKM. The CDR3 bases are TGTGCCAGCAGTCCGCGGACAGGGGGGAACTATGGCTACACCTTC. Encoded protein: CASSPRTGGNYGYTF.

The V call is TRBV29-1, the J call TRBJ2-1, with D possibly matching TRBD1 (6 bases). The CDR3 contains 14 residues. Germline CDR1 is SQVTM and CDR2 is ANQGSEA. The germline V and J ends were trimmed by 7 bases and 1 base, with 14 bases remaining between them. CDR3 DNA: TGCAGCGCGCCCTCCAGGGGTTCCTACAATGAGCAGTTCTTC. Its protein product is CSAPSRGSYNEQFF.

The rearrangement joins TRBV7-9 to TRBJ2-3, with 7 bases aligning to TRBD2. CDR1 is SEHNR and CDR2 is FQNEAQ in the germline V gene (reference sequence). The CDR3 runs 15 residues. Trimming cost V 1 base and J 4 bases; bases outside gene matches: 5. This CDR3 reads CASSLGGGSPDTQYF. CDR3 sequence (DNA): TGTGCCAGCAGCTTAGGAGGCGGGAGTCCAGATACGCAGTATTTT.

The V gene is TRBV2, the J gene TRBJ1-2, with no clear D. Germline V gene data show CDR1 as SNHLY and CDR2 as FYNNEI. CDR3 length: 14 residues. The V end lost 6 bases, the J end lost 8 bases, and 19 bases lay between the germline ends. In nucleotides, the CDR3 is TGTGCCAGCAGCGTCGGGGTTGTGGGAGCAGGCTACACCTTC. Protein: CASSVGVVGAGYTF.